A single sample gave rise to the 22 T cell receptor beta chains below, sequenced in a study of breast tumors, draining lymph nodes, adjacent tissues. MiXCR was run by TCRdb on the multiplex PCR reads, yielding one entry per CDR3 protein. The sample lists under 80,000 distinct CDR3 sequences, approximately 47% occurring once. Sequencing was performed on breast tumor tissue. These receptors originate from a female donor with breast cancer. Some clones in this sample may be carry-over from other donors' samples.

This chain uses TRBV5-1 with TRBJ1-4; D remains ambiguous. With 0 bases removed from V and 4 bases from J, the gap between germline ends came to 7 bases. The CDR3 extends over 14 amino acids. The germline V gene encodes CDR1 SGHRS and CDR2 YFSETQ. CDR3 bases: TGCGCCAGCAGCTTGGGGGATATTAATGAAAAACTGTTTTTT. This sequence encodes CASSLGDINEKLFF.

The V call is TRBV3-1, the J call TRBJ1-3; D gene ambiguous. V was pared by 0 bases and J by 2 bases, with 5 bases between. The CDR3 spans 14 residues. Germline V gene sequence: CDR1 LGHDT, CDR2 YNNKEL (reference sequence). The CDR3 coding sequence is TGTGCCAGCAGCCAAGAGTGGGCTGGAAACACCATATATTTT. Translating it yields CASSQEWAGNTIYF.

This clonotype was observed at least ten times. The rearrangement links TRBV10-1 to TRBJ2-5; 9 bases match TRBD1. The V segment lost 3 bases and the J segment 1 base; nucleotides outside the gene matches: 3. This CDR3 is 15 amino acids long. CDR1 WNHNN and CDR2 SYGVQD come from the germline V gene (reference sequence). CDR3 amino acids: CASSEMTGGQETQYF. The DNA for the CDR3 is TGCGCCAGCAGTGAAATGACAGGGGGCCAAGAGACCCAGTACTTC.

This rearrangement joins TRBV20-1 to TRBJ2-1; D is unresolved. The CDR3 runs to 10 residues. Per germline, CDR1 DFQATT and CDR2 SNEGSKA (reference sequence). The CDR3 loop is CRAKGNEQFF. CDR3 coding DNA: TGCAGGGCCAAAGGCAATGAGCAGTTCTTC.

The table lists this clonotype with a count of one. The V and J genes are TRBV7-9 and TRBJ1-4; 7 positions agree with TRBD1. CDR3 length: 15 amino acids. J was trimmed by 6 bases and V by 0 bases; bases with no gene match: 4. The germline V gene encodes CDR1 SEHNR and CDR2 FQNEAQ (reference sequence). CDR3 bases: TGTGCCAGCAGCTTAGCGCACAGGGGTGATGAAAAACTGTTTTTT. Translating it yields CASSLAHRGDEKLFF.

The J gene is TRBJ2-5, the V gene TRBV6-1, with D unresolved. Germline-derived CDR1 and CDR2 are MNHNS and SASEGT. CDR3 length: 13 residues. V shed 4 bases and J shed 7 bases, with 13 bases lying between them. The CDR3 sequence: CASSGWVKGTQYF. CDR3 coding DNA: TGTGCCAGCAGTGGTTGGGTCAAAGGGACCCAGTACTTC.

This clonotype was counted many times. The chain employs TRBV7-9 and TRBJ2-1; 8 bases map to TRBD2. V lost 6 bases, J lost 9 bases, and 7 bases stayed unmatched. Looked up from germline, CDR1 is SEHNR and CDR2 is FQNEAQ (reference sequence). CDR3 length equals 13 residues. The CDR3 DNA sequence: TGTGCCAGCAGACCTACCAGCGGGAGTGAGCAGTTCTTC. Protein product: CASRPTSGSEQFF.

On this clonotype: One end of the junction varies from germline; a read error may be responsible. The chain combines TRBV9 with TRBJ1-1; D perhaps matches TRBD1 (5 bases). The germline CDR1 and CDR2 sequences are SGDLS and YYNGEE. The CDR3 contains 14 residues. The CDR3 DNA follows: TGTGCCAGCAGCCCCCTGGAGGGGCGCACCGAAGCTCTCTTT. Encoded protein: CASSPLEGRTEALF.

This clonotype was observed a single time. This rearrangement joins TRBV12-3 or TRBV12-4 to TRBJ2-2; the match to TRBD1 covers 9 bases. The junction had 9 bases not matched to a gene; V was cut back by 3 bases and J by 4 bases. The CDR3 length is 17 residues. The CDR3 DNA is TGTGCCAGCAGTTTTGACAGGGGGTCCCTGGGCACCGGGGAGCTGTTTTTT. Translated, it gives CASSFDRGSLGTGELFF.

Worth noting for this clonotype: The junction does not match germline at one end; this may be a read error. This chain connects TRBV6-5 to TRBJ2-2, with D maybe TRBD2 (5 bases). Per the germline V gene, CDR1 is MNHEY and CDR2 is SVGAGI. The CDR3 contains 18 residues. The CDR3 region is CASSNERVGEVSTGELFF. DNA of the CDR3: TGTGCCAGCAGTAACGAGAGGGTGGGTGAAGTTAGCACCGGGGAGTTGTTTTTT.

The CDR3 loop reads CAISGRAGETQYF. The CDR3 DNA is TGTGCCATCAGCGGGAGGGCCGGGGAGACCCAGTACTTC. This chain links TRBV10-3 with TRBJ2-5; TRBD2 matches 8 bases. V was clipped by 6 bases and J by 5 bases; unmatched bases: 5. The CDR3 is 13 amino acids. CDR1 is ENHRY and CDR2 is SYGVKD in the germline V gene.

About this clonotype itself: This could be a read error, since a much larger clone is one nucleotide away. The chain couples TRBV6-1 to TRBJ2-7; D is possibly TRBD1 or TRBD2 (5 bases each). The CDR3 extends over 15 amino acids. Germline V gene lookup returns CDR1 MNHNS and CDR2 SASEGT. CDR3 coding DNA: TGTGCCAGCAGTCAAGGGCAGGGAGAAGGAGAACGGAGGCACTTC. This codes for CASSQGQGEGERRHF.

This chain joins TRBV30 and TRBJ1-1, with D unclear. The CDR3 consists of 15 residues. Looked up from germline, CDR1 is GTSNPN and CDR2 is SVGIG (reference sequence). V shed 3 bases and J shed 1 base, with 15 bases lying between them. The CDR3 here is CAWRESGVSNTEAFF. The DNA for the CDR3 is TGTGCCTGGAGGGAAAGCGGGGTATCGAACACTGAAGCTTTCTTT.

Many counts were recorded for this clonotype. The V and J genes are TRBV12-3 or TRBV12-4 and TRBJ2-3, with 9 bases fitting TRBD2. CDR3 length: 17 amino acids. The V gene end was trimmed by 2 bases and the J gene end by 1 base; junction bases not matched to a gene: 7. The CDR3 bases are TGTGCCAGCAGTTTATTCCTAGCGGGGCGCGGCACAGATACGCAGTATTTT. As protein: CASSLFLAGRGTDTQYF.

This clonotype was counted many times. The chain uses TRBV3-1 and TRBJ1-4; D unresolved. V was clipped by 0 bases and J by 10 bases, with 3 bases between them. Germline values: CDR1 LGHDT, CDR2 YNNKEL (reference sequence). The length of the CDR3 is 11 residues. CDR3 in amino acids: CASSQERKLFF. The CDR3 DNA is TGTGCCAGCAGCCAAGAAAGAAAACTGTTTTTT.

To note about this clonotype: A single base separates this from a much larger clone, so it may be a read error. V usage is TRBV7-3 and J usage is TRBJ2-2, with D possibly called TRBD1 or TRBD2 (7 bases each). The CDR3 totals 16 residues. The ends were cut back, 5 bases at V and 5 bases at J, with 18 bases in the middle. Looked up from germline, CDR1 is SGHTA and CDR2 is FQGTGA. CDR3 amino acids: CASSPGGGRSTGELFF. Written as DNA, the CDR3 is TGTGCCAGCAGCCCAGGGGGGGGGCGCTCAACCGGGGAGCTGTTTTTT.

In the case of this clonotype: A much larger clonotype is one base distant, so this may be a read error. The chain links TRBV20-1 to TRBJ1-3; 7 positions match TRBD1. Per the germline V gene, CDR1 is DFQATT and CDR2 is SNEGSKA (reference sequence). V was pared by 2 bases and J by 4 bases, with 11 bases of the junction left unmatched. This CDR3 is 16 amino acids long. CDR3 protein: CSARSARGTAGNTIYF. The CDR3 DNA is TGCAGTGCTAGATCAGCACGTGGGACAGCCGGAAACACCATATATTTT.

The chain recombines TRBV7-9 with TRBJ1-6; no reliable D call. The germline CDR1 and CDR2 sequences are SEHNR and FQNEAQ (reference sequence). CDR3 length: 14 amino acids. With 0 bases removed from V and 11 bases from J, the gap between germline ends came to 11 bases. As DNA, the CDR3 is TGTGCCAGCAGCTTAGCTACCCCCGATCCACCCCTCCACTTT. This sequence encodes CASSLATPDPPLHF. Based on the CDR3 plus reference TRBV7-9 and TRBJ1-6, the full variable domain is DTGVSQNPRHKITKRGQNVTFRCDPISEHNRLYWYRQTLGQGPEFLTYFQNEAQLEKSRLLSDRFSAERPKGSFSTLEIQRTEQGDSAMYLCASSLATPDPPLHFGNGTRLTVT.

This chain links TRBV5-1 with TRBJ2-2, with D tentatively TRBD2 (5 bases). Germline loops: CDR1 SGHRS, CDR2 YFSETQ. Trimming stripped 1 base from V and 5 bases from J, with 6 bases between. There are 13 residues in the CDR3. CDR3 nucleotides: TGCGCCAGCAGCTTGTCGGGGACCGGGGAGCTGTTTTTT. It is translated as CASSLSGTGELFF.

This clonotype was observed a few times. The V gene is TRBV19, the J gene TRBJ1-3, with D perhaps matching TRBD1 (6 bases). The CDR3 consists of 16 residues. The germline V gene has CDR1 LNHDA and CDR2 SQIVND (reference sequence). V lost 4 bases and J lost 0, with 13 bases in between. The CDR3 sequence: CASSRVGGPSGNTIYF. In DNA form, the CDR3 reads TGTGCCAGTAGTAGGGTGGGGGGCCCCTCTGGAAACACCATATATTTT. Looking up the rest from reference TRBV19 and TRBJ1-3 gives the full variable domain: DGGITQSPKYLFRKEGQNVTLSCEQNLNHDAMYWYRQDPGQGLRLIYYSQIVNDFQKGDIAEGYSVSREKKESFPLTVTSAQKNPTAFYLCASSRVGGPSGNTIYFGEGSWLTVV.

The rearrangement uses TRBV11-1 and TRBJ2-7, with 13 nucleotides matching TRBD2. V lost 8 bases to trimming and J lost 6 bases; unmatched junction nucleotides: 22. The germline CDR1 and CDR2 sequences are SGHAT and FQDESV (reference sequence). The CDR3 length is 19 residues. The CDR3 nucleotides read TGTGCCAGCGGCGCCACTAGCGGGGGGGTTGGGACTAGCGGGACCGAGCAGTACTTC. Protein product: CASGATSGGVGTSGTEQYF.

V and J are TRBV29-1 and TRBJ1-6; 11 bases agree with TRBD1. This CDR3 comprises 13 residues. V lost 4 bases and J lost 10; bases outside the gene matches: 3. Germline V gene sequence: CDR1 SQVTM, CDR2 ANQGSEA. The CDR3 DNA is TGCAGCGTTGGGACAGGGGGCAGATCACCCCTCCACTTT. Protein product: CSVGTGGRSPLHF.